This TCR beta chain was sequenced in a study of radiation and T cells in renal cell carcinoma. Study conclusions and caveats: No pretreatment tumor biopsies were available for baseline clonotypes. In blood, top tumor clones expanded by 2 weeks, shrinking by 4.

Trimming cost V 6 bases and J 2 bases; bases outside gene matches: 13. Per the germline V gene, CDR1 is SGHTA and CDR2 is FQGNSA. The length of the CDR3 is 16 residues. As for this clone: Its antigen is not known.

Time point here: blood 4 weeks post-SBRT, at nephrectomy. The sample's treatment: 15 Gy SBRT to primary tumor, nephrectomy 4 weeks later. After SBRT, blood was collected at 2 and 4 weeks, plus baseline. Clear cell pathology was present in this patient's renal cell carcinoma. Sequencing was performed with immunoSEQ multiplex PCR; in TCRdb, only in-frame clones are kept and a portion is missing. The table has about 170,000 clones, around 89% seen once. The source is a woman aged 45-65 years with renal cell carcinoma. The chain links TRBV7-2 to TRBJ2-7; the match to TRBD1 covers 7 bases. The sequenced sample was blood, obtained from a patient whose treatment included radiotherapy and nephrectomy. This CDR3 is CASRRDSSVSTYEQYF. CDR3 coding DNA: TGTGCCAGCAGACGGGACAGTTCCGTAAGCACCTACGAGCAGTACTTC.